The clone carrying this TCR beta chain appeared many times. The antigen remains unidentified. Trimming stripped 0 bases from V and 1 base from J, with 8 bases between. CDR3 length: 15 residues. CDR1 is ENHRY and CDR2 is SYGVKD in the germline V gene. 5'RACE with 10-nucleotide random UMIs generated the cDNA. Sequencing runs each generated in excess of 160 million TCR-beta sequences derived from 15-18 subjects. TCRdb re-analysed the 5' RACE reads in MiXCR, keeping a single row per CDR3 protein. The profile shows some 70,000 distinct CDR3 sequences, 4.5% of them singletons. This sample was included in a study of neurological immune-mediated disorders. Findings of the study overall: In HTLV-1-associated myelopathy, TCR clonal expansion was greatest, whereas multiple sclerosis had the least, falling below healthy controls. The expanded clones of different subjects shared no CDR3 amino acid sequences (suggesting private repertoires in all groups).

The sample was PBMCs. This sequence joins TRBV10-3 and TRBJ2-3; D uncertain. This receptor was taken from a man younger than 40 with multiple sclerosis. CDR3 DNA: TGTGCCATCAGTGAGTCGTCCCATGGCACAGATACGCAGTATTTT. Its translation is CAISESSHGTDTQYF.